This T cell receptor beta chain was captured by sequencing in a study of T cell repertoires in cytomegalovirus infection. TCRdb reprocessed the reads via MiXCR and lists one record per CDR3 protein. In the table there are approximately 220,000 distinct CDR3 sequences, 35% to 40% of which are singletons. Study-wide points: Dominating the ex vivo response were HLA-C-restricted CMV-specific TCR beta clonotypes.

The CDR3 is 12 residues long. The germline gives CDR1 LNHNV, CDR2 YYDKDF (reference sequence). V dropped 5 bases and J dropped 3; count of bases not matched to a gene: 0. Points on this clonotype: The antigen is not known.

The material sequenced was CD8+ T cells from cultured PBMCs, taken from culture after CMV antigen stimulation. J is TRBJ2-5 and V is TRBV15; 7 nucleotides match TRBD1. This TCR was sampled from a human donor in good health (CMV status not recorded). Some clones in this sample may be carry-over from other donors' samples. The CDR3 nucleotides are TGTGCCACCAGCCAGGGGGAAGAGACCCAGTACTTC. It is translated as CATSQGEETQYF.